Below, 24 T cell receptor beta chains from the same sample are listed, as sequenced in a study of Ad26.COV2.S vaccination and SARS-CoV-2 variants. Method: immunoSEQ multiplex PCR; TCRdb's copy keeps in-frame clones and lacks some. The sample consists of some 45,000 clones, 83% of them appearing once. The input for sequencing was peripheral blood, taken after recovery from COVID-19. The source of these receptors is a human donor who had recovered from COVID-19.

J is TRBJ2-3 and V is TRBV7-2, with 12 nucleotides matching TRBD2. Per germline, CDR1 SGHTA and CDR2 FQGNSA. The CDR3 sequence is 15 residues long. Trimming at V came to 8 bases and at J to 8 bases, leaving 11 bases not matched to a gene. In nucleotides, the CDR3 is TGTGCCAGCCTGCGGACTAGCGGGAATTTGGGTACGCAGTATTTT. It is translated as CASLRTSGNLGTQYF.

The chain combines TRBV24-1 with TRBJ2-1; D is possibly TRBD1 (5 bases). Germline V CDR1 and CDR2: KGHDR, SFDVKD. V was cut by 6 bases and J by 5 bases, with 19 bases left in between. The CDR3 is 16 amino acids. CDR3 in amino acids: CATSLGGAVRNNEQFF. CDR3 DNA: TGTGCCACCAGTCTTGGTGGGGCAGTTAGGAACAATGAGCAGTTCTTC.

V usage is TRBV2 and J usage is TRBJ1-6, with D uncertain. From germline, CDR1 is SNHLY and CDR2 FYNNEI. Trimming cost V 5 bases and J 10 bases, with 15 bases left between them. The CDR3 has 14 residues. The CDR3: CASSLDGNASPLHF. The CDR3 DNA is TGTGCCAGCAGTTTGGACGGTAATGCCTCACCCCTCCACTTT. Based on the CDR3 plus reference TRBV2 and TRBJ1-6, the full variable domain is EPEVTQTPSHQVTQMGQEVILRCVPISNHLYFYWYRQILGQKVEFLVSFYNNEISEKSEIFDDQFSVERPDGSNFTLKIRSTKLEDSAMYFCASSLDGNASPLHFGNGTRLTVT.

The chain joins TRBV3-1 (or the pseudogene TRBV3-2) to TRBJ2-1; maybe TRBD2 (6 bases). Germline V CDR1 and CDR2: LGHDT, YNNKEL (reference sequence). CDR3 length: 16 amino acids. Trimming stripped 1 base from V and 5 bases from J, with 15 bases between. In DNA form, the CDR3 reads TGTGCCAGCAGCCAAGTCAGGACTACGATCGACAATGAGCAGTTCTTC. Residues: CASSQVRTTIDNEQFF.

CDR3 protein: CASSTGTAIYGYTF. The CDR3 nucleotides read TGTGCCAGTAGTACCGGGACAGCTATCTATGGCTACACCTTC. V gene TRBV19 combines with J gene TRBJ1-2; 7 nucleotides align to TRBD1. The J segment lost 4 bases and the V segment lost 4 bases, leaving 6 bases of the junction unmatched. From germline, CDR1 is LNHDA and CDR2 SQIVND (reference sequence). The CDR3 has 14 amino acids.

The V and J genes are TRBV27 and TRBJ2-3; D is uncertain. Germline V gene data show CDR1 as MNHEY and CDR2 as SMNVEV (reference sequence). V lost 6 bases and J lost 2, with 15 bases in between. The CDR3 consists of 15 residues. The DNA for the CDR3 is TGTGCCAGCAGACTGGGCCTACGTATCACAGATACGCAGTATTTT. Protein: CASRLGLRITDTQYF.

The V call is TRBV12-3 or TRBV12-4, the J call TRBJ1-1, with TRBD1 identical over 9 bases. V gave up 5 bases and J gave up 6 bases; unmatched junction bases: 4. CDR3 length: 13 residues. CDR3 in amino acids: CASSLGQGAEAFF. CDR3 coding DNA: TGTGCCAGCAGTCTGGGACAGGGCGCTGAAGCTTTCTTT.

The genes are TRBV6-2 or TRBV6-3 and TRBJ1-6, with no clear D. The V end was cut by 4 bases, the J end by 14 bases, with 12 bases between. The CDR3 is 12 residues long. Germline CDR1 is MNHEY and CDR2 is SVGEGT. The CDR3 sequence: CASSSVLLSLHF. The CDR3 DNA is TGTGCCAGCAGTTCCGTCCTCCTATCCCTCCACTTT.

This chain joins TRBV28 and TRBJ1-3, with D unclear. The CDR3 spans 13 residues. Germline CDR1 is MDHEN and CDR2 is SYDVKM. The germline V and J ends were trimmed by 10 bases and 5 bases, with 15 bases remaining between them. This CDR3 is CATHSAPRNTIYF. In nucleotides, the CDR3 is TGTGCCACCCACTCGGCCCCCAGAAACACCATATATTTT.

This sequence joins TRBV14 and TRBJ1-6, with D possibly TRBD1 on 5 matching bases. The CDR3 extends over 18 amino acids. Trimming took 6 bases from V and 0 from J, leaving 18 bases between them. The V gene's germline CDR1 is SGHDN and CDR2 FVKESK. In DNA form, the CDR3 reads TGTGCCAGCAGTCCTCGTCGTGGGGGAGGCTCCTATAATTCACCCCTCCACTTT. It translates to CASSPRRGGGSYNSPLHF.

The rearrangement links TRBV29-1 to TRBJ2-7, with D possibly TRBD1 on 6 matching bases. This CDR3 is built from 14 residues. V was pared by 4 bases and J by 2 bases, with 15 bases between. The germline V gene has CDR1 SQVTM and CDR2 ANQGSEA. This chain's CDR3 is CSVAVGATPYEQYF. CDR3 DNA: TGCAGCGTTGCGGTGGGGGCCACCCCCTACGAGCAGTACTTC.

The chain combines TRBV4-1 with TRBJ2-7, with D possibly TRBD2 on 6 matching bases. CDR1 MGHRA and CDR2 YSYEKL come from the germline V gene. There are 15 residues in the CDR3. V gave up 4 bases and J gave up 3 bases, with 16 bases separating them. CDR3 residues: CASSLKSEGGYEQYV. CDR3 DNA: TGCGCCAGCAGCCTCAAGTCGGAGGGCGGCTACGAGCAGTACGTC.

The chain is built from TRBV15 and TRBJ2-2; 11 nucleotides align to TRBD1. CDR1 is LNHNV, CDR2 YYDKDF, per germline (reference sequence). The CDR3 is made up of 15 amino acids. The V segment lost 3 bases and the J segment 5 bases; nucleotides outside the gene matches: 2. CDR3 sequence (DNA): TGTGCCACCAGCAGGGGGACAGGGGGTACCGGGGAGCTGTTTTTT. Translated, it gives CATSRGTGGTGELFF.

The gene calls are TRBV30 and TRBJ2-5; no clear D gene. Deletions cut 0 bases from V and 4 bases from J, with 12 bases between. This CDR3 is built from 14 residues. Germline values: CDR1 GTSNPN, CDR2 SVGIG (reference sequence). CDR3 coding DNA: TGTGCCTGGAGTGTGCCTCCTCGGAGAGAGACCCAGTACTTC. It translates to CAWSVPPRRETQYF.

The rearrangement joins TRBV4-1 to TRBJ2-7; 8 bases match TRBD1. With V trimmed by 1 base and J by 1 base, 3 bases remained unmatched. CDR3 length: 15 amino acids. Germline V gene lookup returns CDR1 MGHRA and CDR2 YSYEKL. Written as DNA, the CDR3 is TGCGCCAGCAGCCAAGGGACAGGGTGGTCCTACGAGCAGTACTTC. Encoded protein: CASSQGTGWSYEQYF.

The rearrangement uses TRBV6-6 and TRBJ1-2; weak D call: TRBD1 (5 bases). This CDR3 comprises 14 residues. Trimming removed 1 base from V and 4 bases from J, with 10 bases in between. Germline CDR1 is MNHNY and CDR2 is SVGAGI (reference sequence). The CDR3 DNA sequence: TGTGCCAGCAGTTACTTGGGGGAAGGCTATGGCTACACCTTC. Its protein product is CASSYLGEGYGYTF.

The CDR3 DNA reads TGCGCCAGCAGCTTGGGGAGTAGCACAGATACGCAGTATTTT. Translated, it gives CASSLGSSTDTQYF. The chain carries TRBV5-1 and TRBJ2-3; D gene uncertain. The CDR3 length is 14 residues. Germline lookup yields CDR1 SGHRS and CDR2 YFSETQ. Trimming removed 0 bases at V and 0 bases at J, with 5 bases between.

This sequence joins TRBV18 and TRBJ1-5; the D gene is possibly TRBD1 (5 bases). The germline V gene encodes CDR1 KGHSH and CDR2 LQKENI. The V end was cut by 5 bases, the J end by 4 bases, with 12 bases between. There are 14 residues in the CDR3. The DNA of the CDR3 is TGTGCCAGCTCAGACTCCGGGGGGAATCAGCCCCAGCATTTT. Its translation: CASSDSGGNQPQHF.

The rearrangement links TRBV11-3 to TRBJ2-2; D gene unclear. The CDR3 loop spans 13 amino acids. V was clipped by 3 bases and J by 4 bases, with 6 bases between them. Germline V gene lookup returns CDR1 SGHNT and CDR2 YENEEA. Here the CDR3 reads CASSFGVTGELFF. As DNA, the CDR3 is TGTGCCAGCAGCTTTGGGGTCACCGGGGAGCTGTTTTTT.

The rearrangement uses TRBV2 and TRBJ2-1, with a weak D call TRBD2 (5 bases). From germline, CDR1 is SNHLY and CDR2 FYNNEI. V lost 6 bases to trimming and J lost 5 bases, with 8 bases between them. The CDR3 sequence is 12 residues long. DNA for the CDR3: TGTGCCAGCAGCCGGGATAACAATGAGCAGTTCTTC. Its protein product is CASSRDNNEQFF.

The rearrangement joins TRBV19 to TRBJ2-1; TRBD2 agrees at 10 bases. The length of the CDR3 is 17 residues. J was trimmed by 6 bases and V by 8 bases; bases with no gene match: 16. The germline CDR1 and CDR2 sequences are LNHDA and SQIVND (reference sequence). Here the CDR3 DNA reads TGTGCCAGTCGCACCCTCGATGGGGCTAGCGGGGGCAATGAGCAGTTCTTC. It is translated as CASRTLDGASGGNEQFF.

The rearrangement uses TRBV10-1 and TRBJ2-2; the D is unclear. The germline gives CDR1 WNHNN, CDR2 SYGVQD (reference sequence). The CDR3 is 13 residues long. V was shortened by 5 bases and J by 5 bases, with 9 bases between the two germline ends. The CDR3 DNA reads as TGCGCCAGCAGTCCCCTAGGGACCGGGGAGCTGTTTTTT. It translates to CASSPLGTGELFF.

This sequence joins TRBV14 and TRBJ2-5; 8 bases agree with TRBD2. V dropped 5 bases and J dropped 0; count of bases not matched to a gene: 8. This CDR3 has 16 residues. Per the germline V gene, CDR1 is SGHDN and CDR2 is FVKESK. The CDR3: CASSAISGAYQETQYF. CDR3 nucleotides: TGTGCCAGCAGCGCAATTAGCGGGGCGTACCAAGAGACCCAGTACTTC.

The J gene is TRBJ2-3, the V gene TRBV11-3, with D possibly TRBD2 on 6 matching bases. The CDR3 is 14 amino acids. The V and J ends lost 1 base and 2 bases respectively, with 7 bases between them. Germline V CDR1 and CDR2: SGHNT, YENEEA. The CDR3 sequence: CASSLGGDTDTQYF. In nucleotides, the CDR3 is TGTGCCAGCAGCTTAGGCGGGGACACAGATACGCAGTATTTT.